Listed below are T cell receptor beta chains from one sample, sequenced in a study of T cells in Graves' hyperthyroidism and ophthalmopathy. In TCRdb, the multiplex PCR reads were re-called with MiXCR into one record per CDR3 protein. The profile shows 490,000 or so distinct CDR3 sequences, roughly 45% of them singletons. The sequenced material came from peripheral blood or thyroid tissue (not recorded which). The receptors here all came from an adult woman with Graves' disease, either hyperthyroidism or ophthalmopathy (not recorded which). Each CDR3 is given with its conserved first and last residue. D genes are given only for firm matches. Rows give clone size only sometimes, using once, few, many, or a class for an expanded clone.

clone_size	j_call	d_call	v_call	cdr3_nt	cdr3_aa
few	TRBJ1-4	.	TRBV18	TGTGCCAGCTCACCAATGCAGGGGAGTGAAAAACTGTTTTTT	CASSPMQGSEKLFF
.	TRBJ1-5	TRBD1	TRBV7-2	TGTGCCAGCAGCCAAAGTGGGACAGGCTATAGCAATCAGCCCCAGCATTTT	CASSQSGTGYSNQPQHF
.	TRBJ2-5	.	TRBV7-2	TGTGCCAGCGGGTTAGGGGGCGGGGCCGCGGGAAAGACCCAGTACTTC	CASGLGGGAAGKTQYF
.	TRBJ1-1	.	TRBV20-1	TGCAGTGCTAGCTTTGGACTAGCGGGGTCTGAAGCTTTCTTT	CSASFGLAGSEAFF
.	TRBJ2-3	.	TRBV19	TGTGCCAGTAGTATAGGGGGGCTTGAAGCAGATACGCAGTATTTT	CASSIGGLEADTQYF
.	TRBJ1-1	TRBD1	TRBV29-1	TGCAGCCAAGTCGGACAGGGGACTGAAGCTTTCTTT	CSQVGQGTEAFF
once	TRBJ1-6	.	TRBV7-6	TGTGCCAGCAGCCTGACAGAGAATAATTCACCCCTCCACTTT	CASSLTENNSPLHF
many	TRBJ2-2	.	TRBV14	TGTGCCAGCAGCCCGCAAACTTACGGCGGGGAGCTGTTTTTT	CASSPQTYGGELFF
few	TRBJ2-5	.	TRBV28	TGTGCCAGCAGCGGTGGGGATCTGGAGACCCAGTACTTC	CASSGGDLETQYF
.	TRBJ1-3	.	TRBV7-2	TGTGCCAGCAGCTTACCCACGTACTCTGGAAACACCATATATTTT	CASSLPTYSGNTIYF
few	TRBJ1-1	TRBD1	TRBV10-3	TGTGCCATCAGTGAGTTATGGACAGGGTCACACACTGAAGCTTTCTTT	CAISELWTGSHTEAFF
many	TRBJ2-5	.	TRBV27	TGTGCCAGCAGTTTATACCAGGCAGGAGAGACCCAGTACTTC	CASSLYQAGETQYF
few	TRBJ1-1	.	TRBV19	TGTGCCAGTAGTATTGGAGGGAACATGAACACTGAAGCTTTCTTT	CASSIGGNMNTEAFF
.	TRBJ1-1	.	TRBV20-1	TGCAGTGCTAGAGATCAAGGGGTGGAAGCTTTCTTT	CSARDQGVEAFF
once	TRBJ1-6	.	TRBV15	TGTGCCACCAGCAGGATACGAGCTAATTCACCCCTCCACTTT	CATSRIRANSPLHF
many	TRBJ2-2	TRBD2	TRBV5-1	TGCGCCAGCAGCGCCGGGACTAGCGGGAGAATGTCCGGGGAGCTGTTTTTT	CASSAGTSGRMSGELFF
many	TRBJ1-1	TRBD1	TRBV12-3/TRBV12-4	TGTGCCAGCAGGACAACAGACAGGGGGCAAGGTGACGCTTTCTTT	CASRTTDRGQGDAFF
many	TRBJ1-2	.	TRBV29-1	TGCAGCGTTGAATCCCCTCCGAGGGGTGGCTACACCTTC	CSVESPPRGGYTF
.	TRBJ1-6	.	TRBV7-9	TGTGCCAGCAGCGCCGGGTGGGGGTCACCCCTCCACTTT	CASSAGWGSPLHF
once	TRBJ2-5	.	TRBV20-1	TGCAGTGCCTGGAGCCGCGAGACCCAGTACTTC	CSAWSRETQYF
many	TRBJ2-3	TRBD2	TRBV10-3	TGTGCCATCAAAGGACTAGCGGGAACCACAGATACGCAGTATTTT	CAIKGLAGTTDTQYF
many	TRBJ1-2	.	TRBV19	TGTGCCAGTAGCGCTGCCAGGGCGGGCTATGGCTACACCTTC	CASSAARAGYGYTF
.	TRBJ2-5	TRBD1	TRBV29-1	TGCAGCGTGCAAACAGGGGGGAAGACCCAGTACTTC	CSVQTGGKTQYF
.	TRBJ2-5	.	TRBV12-3/TRBV12-4	TGTGCCAGCAGCTTACAGGGAACGGGGCAGCCCCAGTACTTC	CASSLQGTGQPQYF
many	TRBJ1-6	.	TRBV6-2/TRBV6-3	TGTGCCAGCATCGGACAGAATAATTCACCCCTCCACTTT	CASIGQNNSPLHF
.	TRBJ1-3	.	TRBV5-4	TGTGCCAGCAGCTTGGTATCGGCAGGGTCTGGAAACACCATATATTTT	CASSLVSAGSGNTIYF
.	TRBJ1-1	TRBD1	TRBV7-9	TGTGCCAGCAGTACATCCAGGGGGCAAGGGGCTTTCTTT	CASSTSRGQGAFF
many	TRBJ1-4	.	TRBV13	TGTGCCAGCAGACAAAGGACATCAACTAATGAAAAACTGTTTTTT	CASRQRTSTNEKLFF
few	TRBJ1-6	TRBD1	TRBV14	TGTGCCAGCAGCCCGTGGGACAGGGGTCATCATTCACCCCTCCACTTT	CASSPWDRGHHSPLHF
.	TRBJ1-2	TRBD1	TRBV7-3	TGTGCCAGCAGCCAAGCCTGGGACAGGGCGGATGGCTACACCTTC	CASSQAWDRADGYTF
.	TRBJ1-1	TRBD1	TRBV3-1	TGTGCCAGCAGACCTAGGACAGGACGGAACACTGAAGCTTTCTTT	CASRPRTGRNTEAFF
many	TRBJ1-5	.	TRBV15	TGTGCCACCAGCAGAGGAGACTTTAGCAATCAGCCCCAGCATTTT	CATSRGDFSNQPQHF
.	TRBJ2-2	TRBD2	TRBV7-2	TGTGCCAGCAGCAACAAGGCGGGAGGAGCCGGGGAGCTGTTTTTT	CASSNKAGGAGELFF
.	TRBJ2-7	.	TRBV29-1	TGCAGCGTAACAGGAGGGATTGAACCCTACGAGCAGTACTTC	CSVTGGIEPYEQYF
.	TRBJ2-7	TRBD2	TRBV6-4	TGTGCCAGCAGTGAGCAGACGAGGACTAGCGGGAGAGTGATGTACTTC	CASSEQTRTSGRVMYF
.	TRBJ2-2	.	TRBV4-3	TGCGCCAGCAGCCAGATGGGAGGCGGGGAGCTGTTTTTT	CASSQMGGGELFF
.	TRBJ2-5	TRBD2	TRBV24-1	TGTGCCACCAGTGCGGGACAGCGTTCTAGCGGGGAAGGGGGAGAGACCCAGTACTTC	CATSAGQRSSGEGGETQYF
few	TRBJ2-7	TRBD2	TRBV9	TGTGCCAGCAGCTCATCCGGGACTAGCCAGTACTTC	CASSSSGTSQYF
many	TRBJ1-1	.	TRBV7-9	TGTGCCAGCAGCTCGGGACCTCTGAACACTGAAGCTTTCTTT	CASSSGPLNTEAFF
.	TRBJ2-5	TRBD2	TRBV7-9	TGTGCCAGCAGCTCCTTAGCGGGATTAGAAGAGACCCAGTACTTC	CASSSLAGLEETQYF
many	TRBJ1-6	.	TRBV7-2	TGTGCCAGCAGCTCCGTGTCCGTAGTAACCTATAATTCACCCCTCCACTTT	CASSSVSVVTYNSPLHF
once	TRBJ2-7	TRBD2	TRBV7-2	TGTGCCAGCAGCTCCTATCATGGCGGGGGGTACGAGCAGTACTTC	CASSSYHGGGYEQYF
many	TRBJ1-5	TRBD1	TRBV20-1	TGCAGTGCTAGAGAGGGACAGGGAGAGTGGCCCCAGCATTTT	CSAREGQGEWPQHF
.	TRBJ1-1	TRBD1	TRBV29-1	TGCAGCGGGGACAGGGGGGCCATGAACACTGAAGCTTTCTTT	CSGDRGAMNTEAFF
few	TRBJ1-1	.	TRBV3-1	TGTGCCAGCAGCCAAGTTGTGTTCTCTGAAGCTTTCTTT	CASSQVVFSEAFF
many	TRBJ1-5	.	TRBV19	TGTGCCAGTATGTCACCCACGGCGGATAGCAATCAGCCCCAGCATTTT	CASMSPTADSNQPQHF
.	TRBJ1-1	.	TRBV3-1	TGTGCCAGCAGCCCACGGACGAGAACCACTGAAGCTTTCTTT	CASSPRTRTTEAFF
many	TRBJ1-2	.	TRBV6-2/TRBV6-3	TGTGCCAGTTCTTGGACGACTAACTATGGCTACACCTTC	CASSWTTNYGYTF
.	TRBJ1-1	.	TRBV7-9	TGTGCCAGCAGACCGTTGGGGGCGGAGGACACTGAAGCTTTCTTT	CASRPLGAEDTEAFF
many	TRBJ1-4	.	TRBV5-1	TGCGCCAGCAGCTTGCAACCCCCGGGACCGGGAACGGGAGAAGAAAAACTGTTTTTT	CASSLQPPGPGTGEEKLFF
.	TRBJ2-5	.	TRBV7-6	TGTGCCAGCAGCTTAGTCCCCCCACCGCAAGAGACCCAGTACTTC	CASSLVPPPQETQYF
.	TRBJ1-4	.	TRBV11-2	TGTGCCAGCAGCCCAAGACGAAGGACACCCGGGGATGGTGAAAAACTGTTTTTT	CASSPRRRTPGDGEKLFF
.	TRBJ1-5	.	TRBV28	TGTGCCAGCAGTTTAATGGGAACTAGCAATCAGCCCCGGCATTTT	CASSLMGTSNQPRHF
.	TRBJ1-1	.	TRBV12-3/TRBV12-4	TGTGCCAGCAGTTTTCTTAGCGCTGAAGCTTTCTTT	CASSFLSAEAFF
few	TRBJ1-1	.	TRBV29-1	TGCAGCGTTGAAGACCCTCAGGGACGGCACACTGAAGCTTTCTTT	CSVEDPQGRHTEAFF